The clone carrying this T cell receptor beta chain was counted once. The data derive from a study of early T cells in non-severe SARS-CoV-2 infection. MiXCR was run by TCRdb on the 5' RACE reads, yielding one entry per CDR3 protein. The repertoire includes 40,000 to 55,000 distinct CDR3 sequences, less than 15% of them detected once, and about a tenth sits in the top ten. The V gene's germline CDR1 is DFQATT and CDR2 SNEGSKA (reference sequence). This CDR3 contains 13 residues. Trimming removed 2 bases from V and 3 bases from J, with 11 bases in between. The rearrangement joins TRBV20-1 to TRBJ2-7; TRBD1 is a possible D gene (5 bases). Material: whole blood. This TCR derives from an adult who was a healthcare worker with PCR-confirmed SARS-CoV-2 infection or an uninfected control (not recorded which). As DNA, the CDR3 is TGCAGTGCTAGAAAGGACAACAGCTACGAGCAGTACTTC. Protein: CSARKDNSYEQYF.